This T cell receptor (beta chain) was found in a study of T cell responses to AZD1222 COVID-19 vaccine. This clone occurred once. The repertoire was sequenced with immunoSEQ multiplex PCR; TCRdb's copy has only in-frame clones and lacks some. The sample consists of 150,000 to 200,000 clones, around 92% of them appearing once. The V and J ends lost 3 bases and 0 bases respectively, with 11 bases between them. Per germline, CDR1 MNHNS and CDR2 SASEGT. The CDR3 is 16 residues long. The input for sequencing was peripheral blood, taken 28 days after the second AZD1222 dose. This sequence originates from an adult who received the AZD1222 COVID-19 vaccine. The rearrangement links TRBV6-1 to TRBJ2-2, with D maybe TRBD2 (6 bases). In nucleotides, the CDR3 is TGTGCCAGCAGTGAGTGGGGACTGGCGAACACCGGGGAGCTGTTTTTT. Protein product: CASSEWGLANTGELFF.